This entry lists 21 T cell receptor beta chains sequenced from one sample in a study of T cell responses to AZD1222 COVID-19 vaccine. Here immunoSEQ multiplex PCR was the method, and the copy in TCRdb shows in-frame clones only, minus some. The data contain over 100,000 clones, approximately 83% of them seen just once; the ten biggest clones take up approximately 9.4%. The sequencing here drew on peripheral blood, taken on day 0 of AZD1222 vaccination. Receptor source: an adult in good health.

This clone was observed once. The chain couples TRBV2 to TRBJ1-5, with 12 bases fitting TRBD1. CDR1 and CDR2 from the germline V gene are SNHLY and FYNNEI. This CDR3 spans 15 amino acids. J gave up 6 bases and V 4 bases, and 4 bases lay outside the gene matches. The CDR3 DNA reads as TGTGCCAGCAGTGGGGGACAGGGGGCAGGTCAGCCCCAGCATTTT. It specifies CASSGGQGAGQPQHF.

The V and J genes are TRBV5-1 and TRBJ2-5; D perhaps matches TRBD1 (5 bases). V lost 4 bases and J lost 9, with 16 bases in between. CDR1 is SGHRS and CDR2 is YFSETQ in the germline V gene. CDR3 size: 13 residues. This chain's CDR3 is CASSDTPSGSQYF. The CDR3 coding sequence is TGCGCCAGCAGCGATACACCCTCAGGGTCCCAGTACTTC.

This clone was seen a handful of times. Here the CDR3 DNA reads TGTGCCAGCAGCTTAGCGCTAGCGGGAGGGCTATACGATACGCAGTATTTT. Translation: CASSLALAGGLYDTQYF. The genes are TRBV7-9 and TRBJ2-3; 12 nucleotides line up with TRBD2. Germline V CDR1 and CDR2: SEHNR, FQNEAQ (reference sequence). The CDR3 spans 17 residues. The V segment lost 0 bases and the J segment 6 bases; nucleotides outside the gene matches: 7.

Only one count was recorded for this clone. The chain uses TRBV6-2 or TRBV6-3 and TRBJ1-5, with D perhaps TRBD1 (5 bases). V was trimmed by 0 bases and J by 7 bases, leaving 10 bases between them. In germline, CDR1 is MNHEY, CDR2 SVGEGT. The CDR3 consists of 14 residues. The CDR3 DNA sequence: TGTGCCAGCAGTTACTCGCAAGGGGCCCAGCCCCAGCATTTT. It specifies CASSYSQGAQPQHF.

CDR3 sequence: CASSDREAAFF. DNA for the CDR3: TGTGCCAGCAGTGACAGGGAGGCCGCTTTCTTT. This sequence joins TRBV6-1 and TRBJ1-1, with TRBD1 as a possible D gene (5 bases). This CDR3 spans 11 amino acids. The V and J ends lost 3 bases and 11 bases respectively, with 10 bases between them. Germline V gives CDR1 MNHNS, CDR2 SASEGT.

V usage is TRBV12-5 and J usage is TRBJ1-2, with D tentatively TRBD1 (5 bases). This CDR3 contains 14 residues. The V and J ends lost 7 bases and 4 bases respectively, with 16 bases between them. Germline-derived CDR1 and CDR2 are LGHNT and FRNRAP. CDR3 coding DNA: TGTGCTAGTGCAAAGGACAACCTCCTCTATGGCTACACCTTC. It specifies CASAKDNLLYGYTF.

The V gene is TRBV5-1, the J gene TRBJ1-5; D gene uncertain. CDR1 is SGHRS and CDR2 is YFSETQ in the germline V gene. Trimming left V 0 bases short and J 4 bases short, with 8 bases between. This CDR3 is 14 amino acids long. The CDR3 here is CASSLGGWNQPQHF. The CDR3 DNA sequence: TGCGCCAGCAGCTTGGGTGGGTGGAATCAGCCCCAGCATTTT.

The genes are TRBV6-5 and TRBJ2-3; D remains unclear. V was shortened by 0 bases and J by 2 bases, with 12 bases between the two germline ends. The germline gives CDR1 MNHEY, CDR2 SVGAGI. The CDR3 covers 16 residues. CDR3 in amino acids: CASSYSGWAPTDTQYF. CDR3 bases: TGTGCCAGCAGTTACTCGGGCTGGGCACCCACAGATACGCAGTATTTT.

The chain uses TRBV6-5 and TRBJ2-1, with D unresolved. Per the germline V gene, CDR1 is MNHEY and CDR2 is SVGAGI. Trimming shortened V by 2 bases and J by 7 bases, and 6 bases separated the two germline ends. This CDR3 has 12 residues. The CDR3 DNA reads TGTGCCAGCAGTTACGCCCGAAATGAGCAGTTCTTC. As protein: CASSYARNEQFF.

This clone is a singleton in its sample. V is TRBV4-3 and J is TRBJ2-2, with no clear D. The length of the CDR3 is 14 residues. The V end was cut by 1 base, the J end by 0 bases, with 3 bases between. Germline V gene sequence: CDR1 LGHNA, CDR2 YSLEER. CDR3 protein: CASSQGPNTGELFF. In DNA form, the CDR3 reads TGCGCCAGCAGCCAAGGTCCGAACACCGGGGAGCTGTTTTTT.

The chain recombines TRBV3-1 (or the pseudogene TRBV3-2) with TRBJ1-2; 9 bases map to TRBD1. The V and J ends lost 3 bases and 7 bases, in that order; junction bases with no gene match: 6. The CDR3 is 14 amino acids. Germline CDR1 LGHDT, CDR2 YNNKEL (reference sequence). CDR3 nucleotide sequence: TGTGCCAGCAGCCAGAGACAGGGGGGTCTTGGCTACACCTTC. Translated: CASSQRQGGLGYTF.

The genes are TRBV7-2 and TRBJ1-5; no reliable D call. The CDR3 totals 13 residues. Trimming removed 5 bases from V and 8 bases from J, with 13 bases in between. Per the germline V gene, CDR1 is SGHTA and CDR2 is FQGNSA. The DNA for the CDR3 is TGTGCCAGCAGCCAAAACCTGGGCGAGCCCCAGCATTTT. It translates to CASSQNLGEPQHF. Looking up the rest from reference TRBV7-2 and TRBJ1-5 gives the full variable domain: GAGVSQSPSNKVTEKGKDVELRCDPISGHTALYWYRQSLGQGLEFLIYFQGNSAPDKSGLPSDRFSAERTGGSVSTLTIQRTQQEDSAVYLCASSQNLGEPQHFGDGTRLSIL.

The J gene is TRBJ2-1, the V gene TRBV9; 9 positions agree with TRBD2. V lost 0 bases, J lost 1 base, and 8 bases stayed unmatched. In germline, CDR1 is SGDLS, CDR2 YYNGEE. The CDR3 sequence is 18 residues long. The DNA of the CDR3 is TGTGCCAGCAGCGTAGCTGGGGTAGCGGGAGTGTCCTACAATGAGCAGTTCTTC. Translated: CASSVAGVAGVSYNEQFF.

The DNA for the CDR3 is TGTGCCAGCGGAGATGGGGCTAATTCACCCCTCCACTTT. Translated: CASGDGANSPLHF. The rearrangement uses TRBV6-6 and TRBJ1-6, with D tentatively TRBD1 (5 bases). The CDR3 runs 13 residues. V was shortened by 8 bases and J by 6 bases, with 11 bases between the two germline ends. From germline, CDR1 is MNHNY and CDR2 SVGAGI (reference sequence).

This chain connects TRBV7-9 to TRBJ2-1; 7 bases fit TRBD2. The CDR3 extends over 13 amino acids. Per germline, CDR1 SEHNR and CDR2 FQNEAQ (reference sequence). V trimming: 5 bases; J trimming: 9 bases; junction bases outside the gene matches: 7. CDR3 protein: CASSQGLHSEQFF. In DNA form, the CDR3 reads TGTGCCAGCAGCCAGGGACTACACAGTGAGCAGTTCTTC.

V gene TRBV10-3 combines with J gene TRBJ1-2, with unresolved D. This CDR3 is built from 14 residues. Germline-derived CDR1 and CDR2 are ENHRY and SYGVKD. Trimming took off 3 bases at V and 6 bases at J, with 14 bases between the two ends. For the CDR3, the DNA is TGTGCCATCAGTGACGTAAGGTATGGAAATGGCTACACCTTC. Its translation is CAISDVRYGNGYTF.

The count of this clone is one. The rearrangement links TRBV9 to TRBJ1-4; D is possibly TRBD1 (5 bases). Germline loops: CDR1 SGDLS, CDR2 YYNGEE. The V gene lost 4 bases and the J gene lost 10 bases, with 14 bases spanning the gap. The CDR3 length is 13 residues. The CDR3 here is CASSPGPGGKLFF. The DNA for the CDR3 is TGTGCCAGCAGCCCAGGACCGGGGGGAAAACTGTTTTTT.

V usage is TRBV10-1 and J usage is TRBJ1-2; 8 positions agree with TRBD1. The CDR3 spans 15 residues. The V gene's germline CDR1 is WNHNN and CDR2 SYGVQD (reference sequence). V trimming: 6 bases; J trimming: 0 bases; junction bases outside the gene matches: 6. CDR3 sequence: CASRLRQGSNYGYTF. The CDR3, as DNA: TGCGCCAGCAGACTAAGACAGGGGTCTAACTATGGCTACACCTTC.

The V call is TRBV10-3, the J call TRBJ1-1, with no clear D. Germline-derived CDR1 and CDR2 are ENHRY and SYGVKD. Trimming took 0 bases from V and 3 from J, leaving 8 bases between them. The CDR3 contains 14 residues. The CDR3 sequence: CAISESRGDTEAFF. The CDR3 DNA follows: TGTGCCATCAGTGAGTCGCGAGGAGACACTGAAGCTTTCTTT.

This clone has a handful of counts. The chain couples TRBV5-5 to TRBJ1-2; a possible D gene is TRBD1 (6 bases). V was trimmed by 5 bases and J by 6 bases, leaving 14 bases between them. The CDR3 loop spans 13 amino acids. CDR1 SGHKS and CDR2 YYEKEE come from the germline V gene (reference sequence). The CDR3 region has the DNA TGTGCCAGCAGACCACTACAGGGTAATGGCTACACCTTC. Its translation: CASRPLQGNGYTF.

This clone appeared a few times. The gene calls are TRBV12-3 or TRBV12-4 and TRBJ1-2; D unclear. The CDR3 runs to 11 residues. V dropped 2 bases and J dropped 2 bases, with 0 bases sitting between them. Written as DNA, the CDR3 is TGTGCCAGCAGTTTAAACTATGGCTACACCTTC. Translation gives CASSLNYGYTF.